Detailed here is one TCR beta chain. The antigen is not known. These data belong to a study of a mutant IDH1 vaccine in newly diagnosed glioma. Study at large: Treated patients showed a male proportion of roughly 62%, a female proportion of 37.5%, and a mean age of about 41 years. Study findings and constraints: Among top peripheral T cell clonotypes, changes seemed unrelated to pseudoprogression.

This CDR3 is built from 15 residues. The germline gives CDR1 MNHEY, CDR2 SVGAGI. V was cut by 2 bases and J by 2 bases, with 10 bases left in between. The repertoire was sequenced with immunoSEQ multiplex PCR; TCRdb's copy has only in-frame clones and lacks some. The sample consists of around 100,000 clones, 82% of them appearing once. Documented time point: baseline, week 1 (first vaccination visit). Treatment here: pre-vaccination baseline after standard-of-care therapy. The sequence came from a man aged 40-49 years with glioma. Some clones in this sample may be carry-over from other donors' samples. The sequences come from PBMCs, collected from a glioma patient treated with radiotherapy, temozolomide or both. This chain joins TRBV6-5 and TRBJ1-5; no firm D call. CDR3 in DNA: TGTGCCAGCAGTTACGGAGGGCAGGGCAATCAGCCCCAGCATTTT. Translation: CASSYGGQGNQPQHF.